The 8 T cell receptor beta chains given below trace back to one sample, sequenced in a study of blood T cell repertoires in COVID-19. TCRdb keeps only in-frame clones here, not all; method: immunoSEQ multiplex PCR. The sample records a few hundred thousand clones, approximately 83% being singletons. Source material: PBMCs or T cells enriched from blood (not recorded which). The receptors derive from a man aged 25-40 years who had recovered from COVID-19.

The chain has TRBV3-1 (or the pseudogene TRBV3-2) and TRBJ1-1; 7 nucleotides line up with TRBD1. Germline V CDR1 and CDR2: LGHDT, YNNKEL (reference sequence). This CDR3 contains 15 residues. Trimming cost V 4 bases and J 4 bases; bases outside gene matches: 9. CDR3 in DNA: TGTGCCAGCAGCCGATCTAGGGGGCGCGGCACTGAAGCTTTCTTT. This codes for CASSRSRGRGTEAFF.

This clone was counted a single time. The DNA of the CDR3 is TGTGCCAGCTCACAAAGGCCCCCCGGGTCGAACACCGGGGAGCTGTTTTTT. This encodes CASSQRPPGSNTGELFF. The chain carries TRBV18 and TRBJ2-2; D unclear. The CDR3 covers 17 residues. V was pared by 4 bases and J by 0 bases, with 15 bases between. The germline gives CDR1 KGHSH, CDR2 LQKENI.

This clone is a singleton in its sample. The genes are TRBV6-1 and TRBJ1-3; D perhaps matches TRBD1 (5 bases). Trimming removed 4 bases at V and 4 bases at J, with 20 bases between. Germline values: CDR1 MNHNS, CDR2 SASEGT. There are 17 residues in the CDR3. Written as DNA, the CDR3 is TGTGCCAGCAGTGCCCAGGGAGGAGCCGGGGGAGGAAACACCATATATTTT. Its protein product is CASSAQGGAGGGNTIYF.

The CDR3 sequence: CAWNLGLAGGYTGELFF. In nucleotides, the CDR3 is TGTGCCTGGAACCTGGGACTAGCGGGGGGTTACACCGGGGAGCTGTTTTTT. The rearrangement uses TRBV30 and TRBJ2-2, with 15 bases lining up with TRBD2. The germline V gene has CDR1 GTSNPN and CDR2 SVGIG (reference sequence). This CDR3 is built from 17 residues. Losses at the gene ends were 4 bases for V and 3 bases for J; bases not matched to a gene: 6.

This chain connects TRBV4-3 to TRBJ2-7, with D perhaps TRBD1 (7 bases). The CDR3 runs 15 residues. From germline, CDR1 is LGHNA and CDR2 YSLEER. Trimming pared 4 bases from V and 2 bases from J, leaving 15 bases between. DNA of the CDR3: TGCGCCAGCAGCCGGGGGGAAAGGGGGCCCTACGAGCAGTACTTC. Protein: CASSRGERGPYEQYF.

This clone was counted many times. This rearrangement joins TRBV5-4 to TRBJ2-3; 7 bases align to TRBD2. Germline trimming cut 4 bases from V and 1 base from J; bases unmatched to any gene: 6. The CDR3 runs to 15 residues. Germline V gene data show CDR1 as SGHNT and CDR2 as YYREEE (reference sequence). The CDR3 nucleotides are TGTGCCAGCAGCCTGGGGGGGGTAGGCACAGATACGCAGTATTTT. It translates to CASSLGGVGTDTQYF. The variable domain in full, with the rest retrieved from reference TRBV5-4 and TRBJ2-3, is ETGVTQSPTHLIKTRGQQVTLRCSSQSGHNTVSWYQQALGQGPQFIFQYYREEENGRGNFPPRFSGLQFPNYSSELNVNALELDDSALYLCASSLGGVGTDTQYFGPGTRLTVL.

This clone occurred once. The V gene is TRBV6-5, the J gene TRBJ2-3, with TRBD2 identical over 9 bases. The CDR3 consists of 16 residues. The J segment lost 0 bases and the V segment lost 4 bases, leaving 5 bases of the junction unmatched. Per germline, CDR1 MNHEY and CDR2 SVGAGI. The CDR3 spells CASSFSGRTSTDTQYF. CDR3 nucleotide sequence: TGTGCCAGCAGTTTTAGCGGGAGAACTAGCACAGATACGCAGTATTTT.

The chain couples TRBV30 to TRBJ1-1, with 9 bases identical to TRBD1. CDR1 is GTSNPN, CDR2 SVGIG, per germline (reference sequence). The CDR3 has 13 amino acids. V was pared by 2 bases and J by 6 bases, with 4 bases of the junction left unmatched. DNA for the CDR3: TGTGCCTGGAGTCCGGGACAGGGACCTGAAGCTTTCTTT. It encodes CAWSPGQGPEAFF.